The source of this TCR beta chain is a study of T cell repertoires in cytomegalovirus infection. Background on the study: Well-studied HLA-B-restricted epitopes and recently identified HLA-C-restricted epitopes of CMV were both used in the study. Public TCR beta signatures indicated both CMV infection and matching HLA type. Study results and limitations: HLA-C-restricted CMV clonotypes gave the most frequent clonotype in two of eight donors. Of the TCR beta families, the public ones yielded a cumulative frequency that identified carriers of CMV plus the relevant HLA.

TCRdb called the reads again in MiXCR, with one record for every CDR3 protein. Of around 300,000 distinct CDR3 sequences in the sample, about 20% were seen once. Germline V gene data show CDR1 as MGHRA and CDR2 as YSYEKL. V gave up 4 bases and J gave up 8 bases; unmatched junction bases: 13. CDR3 length equals 16 residues. A word on this clonotype: Its antigen is unknown.

The chain couples TRBV4-1 to TRBJ1-2; 10 bases are a match to TRBD1. This specimen was cultured PBMCs, taken from culture after CMV antigen stimulation. The origin of this receptor is a human donor in good health (CMV status not recorded). Some clones in this sample may be carry-over from other donors' samples. DNA of the CDR3: TGCGCCAGCAGCCTTCGACAGGGGGCCTCGCCGTGGGGCTACACCTTC. This translates into CASSLRQGASPWGYTF.